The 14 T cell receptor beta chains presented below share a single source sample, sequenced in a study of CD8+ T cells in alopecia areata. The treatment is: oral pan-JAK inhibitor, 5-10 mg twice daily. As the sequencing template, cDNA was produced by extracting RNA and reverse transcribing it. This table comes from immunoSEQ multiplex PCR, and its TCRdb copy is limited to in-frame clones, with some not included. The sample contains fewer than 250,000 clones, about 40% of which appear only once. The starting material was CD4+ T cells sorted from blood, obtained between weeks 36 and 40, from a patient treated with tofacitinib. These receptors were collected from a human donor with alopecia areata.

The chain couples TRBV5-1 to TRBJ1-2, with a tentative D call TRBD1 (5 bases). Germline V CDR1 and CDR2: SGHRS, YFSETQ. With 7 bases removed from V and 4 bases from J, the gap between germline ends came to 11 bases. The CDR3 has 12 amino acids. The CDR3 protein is CASGTYSYGYTF. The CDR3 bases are TGCGCCAGCGGGACTTACAGCTATGGCTACACCTTC.

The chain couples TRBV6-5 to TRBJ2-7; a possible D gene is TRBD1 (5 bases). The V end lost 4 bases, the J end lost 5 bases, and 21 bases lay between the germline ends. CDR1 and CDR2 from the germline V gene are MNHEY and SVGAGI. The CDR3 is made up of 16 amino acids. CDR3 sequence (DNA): TGTGCCAGCAGTTCTACTACCCCAGGACAAGGGGACGAGCAGTACTTC. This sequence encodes CASSSTTPGQGDEQYF.

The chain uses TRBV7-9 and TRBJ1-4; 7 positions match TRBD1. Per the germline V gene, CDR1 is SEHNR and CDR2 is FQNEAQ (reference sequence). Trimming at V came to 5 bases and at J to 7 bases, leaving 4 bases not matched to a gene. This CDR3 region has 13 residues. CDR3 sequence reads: CASSVGTVEKLFF. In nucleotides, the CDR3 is TGTGCCAGCAGCGTCGGGACAGTTGAAAAACTGTTTTTT.

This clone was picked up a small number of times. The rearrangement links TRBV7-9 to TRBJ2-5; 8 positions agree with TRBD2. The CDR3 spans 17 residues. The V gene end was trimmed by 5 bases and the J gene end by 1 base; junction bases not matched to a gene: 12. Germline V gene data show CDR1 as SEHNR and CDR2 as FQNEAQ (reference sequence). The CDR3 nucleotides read TGTGCCAGCAGCCTCTCCACTAGCGGCCCCTCCCAAGAGACCCAGTACTTC. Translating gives CASSLSTSGPSQETQYF.

CDR3 loop: CAWSPPGLAGTNTGELFF. Written as DNA, the CDR3 is TGTGCCTGGAGTCCACCGGGACTAGCGGGAACGAACACCGGGGAGCTGTTTTTT. The rearrangement uses TRBV30 and TRBJ2-2, with TRBD2 matching over 13 bases. The CDR3 is made up of 18 amino acids. Germline V gene data show CDR1 as GTSNPN and CDR2 as SVGIG (reference sequence). V lost 2 bases, J lost 0 bases, and 6 bases stayed unmatched.

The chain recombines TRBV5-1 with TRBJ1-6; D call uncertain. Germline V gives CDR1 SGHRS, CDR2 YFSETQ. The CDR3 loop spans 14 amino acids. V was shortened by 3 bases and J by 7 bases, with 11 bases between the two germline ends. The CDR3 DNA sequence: TGCGCCAGCAGCTCGGAGCTTGGGAATTCACCCCTCCACTTT. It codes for CASSSELGNSPLHF.

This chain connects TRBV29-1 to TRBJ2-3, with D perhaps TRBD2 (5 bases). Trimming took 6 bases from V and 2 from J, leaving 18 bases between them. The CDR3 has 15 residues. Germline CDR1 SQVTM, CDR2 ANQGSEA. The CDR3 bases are TGCAGCGTCGGTCCCAAGAGGGTACACACAGATACGCAGTATTTT. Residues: CSVGPKRVHTDTQYF.

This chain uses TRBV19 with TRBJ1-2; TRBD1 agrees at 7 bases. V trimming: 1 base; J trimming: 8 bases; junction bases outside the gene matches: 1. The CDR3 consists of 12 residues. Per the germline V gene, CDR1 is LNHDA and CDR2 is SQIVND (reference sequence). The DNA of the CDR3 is TGTGCCAGTAGTATAGGGACAGGCGGCTACACCTTC. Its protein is CASSIGTGGYTF.

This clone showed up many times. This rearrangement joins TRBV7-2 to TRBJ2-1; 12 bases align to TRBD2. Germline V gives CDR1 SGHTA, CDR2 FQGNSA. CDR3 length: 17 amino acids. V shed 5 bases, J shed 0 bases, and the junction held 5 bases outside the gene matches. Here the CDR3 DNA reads TGTGCCAGCAGCCCAAGACTAGCGGGGGTCTCCTACAATGAGCAGTTCTTC. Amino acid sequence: CASSPRLAGVSYNEQFF.

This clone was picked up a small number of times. For the CDR3, the DNA is TGTGCCAGCATGTCCAGGGTAGCCAAAAACATTCAGTACTTC. Protein product: CASMSRVAKNIQYF. J is TRBJ2-4 and V is TRBV2, with D possibly being TRBD1 (5 bases). The CDR3 extends over 14 amino acids. V lost 7 bases to trimming and J lost 0 bases, with 10 bases between them. The germline gives CDR1 SNHLY, CDR2 FYNNEI. The whole variable domain, filled in from reference TRBV2 and TRBJ2-4, reads EPEVTQTPSHQVTQMGQEVILRCVPISNHLYFYWYRQILGQKVEFLVSFYNNEISEKSEIFDDQFSVERPDGSNFTLKIRSTKLEDSAMYFCASMSRVAKNIQYFGAGTRLSVL.

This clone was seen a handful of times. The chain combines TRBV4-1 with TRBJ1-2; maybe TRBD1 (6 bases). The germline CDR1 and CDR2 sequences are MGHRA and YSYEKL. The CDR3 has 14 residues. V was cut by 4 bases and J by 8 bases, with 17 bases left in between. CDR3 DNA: TGCGCCAGCAGCCCCCGGCGGGACATGGTCGGCTACACCTTC. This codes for CASSPRRDMVGYTF.

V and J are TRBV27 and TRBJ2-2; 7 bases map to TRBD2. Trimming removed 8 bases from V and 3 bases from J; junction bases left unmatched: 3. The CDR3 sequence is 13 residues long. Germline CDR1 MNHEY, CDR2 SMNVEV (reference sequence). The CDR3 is CASGGGYTGELFF. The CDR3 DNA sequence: TGTGCCAGCGGGGGAGGGTACACCGGGGAGCTGTTTTTT.

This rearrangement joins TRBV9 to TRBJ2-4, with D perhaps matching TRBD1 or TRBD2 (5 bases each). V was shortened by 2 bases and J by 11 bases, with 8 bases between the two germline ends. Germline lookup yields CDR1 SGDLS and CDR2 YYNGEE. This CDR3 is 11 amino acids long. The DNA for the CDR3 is TGTGCCAGCAGCGTGAAGGGACTTCAGTACTTC. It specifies CASSVKGLQYF.

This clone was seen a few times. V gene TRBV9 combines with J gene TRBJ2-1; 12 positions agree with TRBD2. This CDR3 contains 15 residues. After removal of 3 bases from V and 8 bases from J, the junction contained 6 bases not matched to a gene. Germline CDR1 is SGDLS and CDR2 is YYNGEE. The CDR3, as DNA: TGTGCCAGCAGCGGGACTAGCGGGATTCCCCATGAGCAGTTCTTC. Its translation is CASSGTSGIPHEQFF.